This TCR beta chain was observed in a study of OX40 agonist ivuxolimab in advanced cancers. Turning to the study itself: With ivuxolimab, an agonistic anti-OX40 (CD134) antibody, patients were treated. Study-level results: CD8+ T cells showed, on average, more clonal expansion than CD4+ cells.

V dropped 1 base and J dropped 0 bases, with 9 bases sitting between them. Germline CDR1 SEHNR, CDR2 FQNEAQ (reference sequence). This CDR3 contains 15 residues. TCRdb's table, derived via immunoSEQ multiplex PCR, lists solely in-frame clones and lacks some. Of about 80,000 clones listed, approximately 84% were seen once; the top ten hold 25%. With regard to this clone: No antigen is known for it.

Patients were ruled out by autoimmune disease history or systemic immunosuppression. With baseline, cycle 4 day 1, and cycle 7 day 1 as timepoints, blood was sampled. The chain employs TRBV7-9 and TRBJ1-1; D remains unclear. The receptor was isolated from an adult with an advanced solid tumor such as melanoma, head and neck, liver or kidney cancer. The starting material was CD4+ or CD8+ T cells sorted from blood, obtained in a trial of the OX40 agonist ivuxolimab. The CDR3 spells CASSLGRTMNTEAFF. As DNA, the CDR3 is TGTGCCAGCAGCTTAGGACGGACGATGAACACTGAAGCTTTCTTT. Full variable domain (missing parts from reference TRBV7-9 and TRBJ1-1): DTGVSQNPRHKITKRGQNVTFRCDPISEHNRLYWYRQTLGQGPEFLTYFQNEAQLEKSRLLSDRFSAERPKGSFSTLEIQRTEQGDSAMYLCASSLGRTMNTEAFFGQGTRLTVV.